Listed below are T cell receptor beta chains from one sample, sequenced in a study of T cell responses to AZD1222 COVID-19 vaccine. Here immunoSEQ multiplex PCR was the method, and the copy in TCRdb shows in-frame clones only, minus some. Among about 200,000 clones listed, about 94% were seen once. Source: peripheral blood, taken 28 days after the second AZD1222 dose. The origin of the receptors is an adult who received the AZD1222 COVID-19 vaccine. The CDR3 runs from the conserved cysteine through the conserved F or W. D genes are given only for firm matches. Clone size is not always given. Where it is, it says once, few, many or a class for expanded clones.

V gene	D gene	J gene	clone size	CDR3 DNA	CDR3 protein
TRBV19	TRBD1	TRBJ1-4	-	TGTGCCAGTAGTTATTCCGGGACAGGAGTCGGGAGTGAAAAACTGTTTTTT	CASSYSGTGVGSEKLFF
TRBV20-1	-	TRBJ2-5	-	TGCAGTGCTAGTGATGGGTCAGAGACCCAGTACTTC	CSASDGSETQYF
TRBV4-2	-	TRBJ1-2	-	TGTGCCAGCAGCCCGGGCCCCGCAGAAGGCTACACCTTC	CASSPGPAEGYTF
TRBV3-1/TRBV3-2	TRBD2	TRBJ2-5	-	TGTGCCAGCAGCCAAGTTATTAGCGGGGGGGACCAAGAGACCCAGTACTTC	CASSQVISGGDQETQYF
TRBV12-3/TRBV12-4	-	TRBJ2-1	-	TGTGCCAGCAAACCCCGGGCGTACAATGAGCAGTTCTTC	CASKPRAYNEQFF
TRBV19	-	TRBJ2-2	-	TGTGCCAGTAGAGGGCAAGCCGGGGACACCGGGGAGCTGTTTTTT	CASRGQAGDTGELFF
TRBV3-1/TRBV3-2	TRBD2	TRBJ2-3	once	TGTGCCAGCAGCCAAGCGACTAGCGGGGCCCTTACGCAGTATTTT	CASSQATSGALTQYF
TRBV15	-	TRBJ1-6	-	TGTGCCACCAGCAGAGAAGGGGGGTCACCCCTCCACTTT	CATSREGGSPLHF
TRBV3-1/TRBV3-2	TRBD2	TRBJ2-7	-	TGTGCCAGCAGCCGCGGGGGGAGCTCCTACGAGCAGTACTTC	CASSRGGSSYEQYF
TRBV24-1	-	TRBJ2-2	-	TGTGCCACCAGTGCGAAGGGATACACCGGGGAGCTGTTTTTT	CATSAKGYTGELFF
TRBV6-4	TRBD1	TRBJ2-1	-	TGTGCCAGCGGAGAGGGGGCAGGTGAGCAGTTCTTC	CASGEGAGEQFF
TRBV27	TRBD2	TRBJ2-7	once	TGTGCCAGCACCCCGACTAGCGGGGCCTCCTACGAGCAGTACTTC	CASTPTSGASYEQYF
TRBV6-2/TRBV6-3	-	TRBJ1-1	-	TGTGCCAGCAGTCAAATCAGGGGTATGAACACTGAAGCTTTCTTT	CASSQIRGMNTEAFF
TRBV5-6	-	TRBJ1-1	few	TGTGCCAGCAGCTTGCCGGGAGCCTCAGCTTTCTTT	CASSLPGASAFF
TRBV5-4	-	TRBJ2-3	-	TGTGCCAGCAGCTGGGGGGAAGGGGGGGCGGGTACGCAGTATTTT	CASSWGEGGAGTQYF
TRBV10-3	-	TRBJ1-4	-	TGTGCCACCGGACGGGCTAAGGAAAAACTGTTTTTT	CATGRAKEKLFF
TRBV5-5	-	TRBJ1-1	-	TGTGCCAGCAGCTTGTTTGCGGGTAACACTGAAGCTTTCTTT	CASSLFAGNTEAFF
TRBV28	-	TRBJ1-1	-	TGTGCCAGTCGGACAGTGAACACTGAAGCTTTCTTT	CASRTVNTEAFF
TRBV10-2	-	TRBJ2-1	-	TGCGCCAGCAGTGAGGGAGGTGAGCAGTTCTTC	CASSEGGEQFF
TRBV6-5	-	TRBJ1-5	-	TGTGCCAGCAGAGGGGCGAGGTACGGCAATCAGCCCCAGCATTTT	CASRGARYGNQPQHF
TRBV27	-	TRBJ1-6	-	TGTGCCAGCAGTTTCCAGACAGTTCGAAATTCACCCCTCCACTTT	CASSFQTVRNSPLHF
TRBV7-2	-	TRBJ1-1	-	TGTGCCAGCAGCTTAGAACCTTGGGGGCAGACTGAAGCTTTCTTT	CASSLEPWGQTEAFF
TRBV10-3	TRBD2	TRBJ2-3	-	TGTGCCATCAAGCCTAGCGGGTCGAAAGATACGCAGTATTTT	CAIKPSGSKDTQYF
TRBV12-3/TRBV12-4	-	TRBJ1-6	-	TGTGCCAGCAGTTCGGGGCGGGGACCCCTCCACTTT	CASSSGRGPLHF
TRBV2	-	TRBJ1-5	-	TGTGCCAGCAGTGAAGTGGGGGCGAGGCAGCCCCAGCATTTT	CASSEVGARQPQHF
TRBV6-1	TRBD2	TRBJ2-1	-	TGTGCCAGCAGTGAGCTATCGGGACTAGGTGGGTACAATGAGCAGTTCTTC	CASSELSGLGGYNEQFF
TRBV30	-	TRBJ1-6	-	TGTGCCTGGATCTCAAAGGGGGGGCCTTTCGGGGCACCCCTCCACTTT	CAWISKGGPFGAPLHF
TRBV7-2	-	TRBJ1-5	-	TGTGCCAGCAGCTCAGTGGGACGTGGCAATCAGCCCCAGCATTTT	CASSSVGRGNQPQHF